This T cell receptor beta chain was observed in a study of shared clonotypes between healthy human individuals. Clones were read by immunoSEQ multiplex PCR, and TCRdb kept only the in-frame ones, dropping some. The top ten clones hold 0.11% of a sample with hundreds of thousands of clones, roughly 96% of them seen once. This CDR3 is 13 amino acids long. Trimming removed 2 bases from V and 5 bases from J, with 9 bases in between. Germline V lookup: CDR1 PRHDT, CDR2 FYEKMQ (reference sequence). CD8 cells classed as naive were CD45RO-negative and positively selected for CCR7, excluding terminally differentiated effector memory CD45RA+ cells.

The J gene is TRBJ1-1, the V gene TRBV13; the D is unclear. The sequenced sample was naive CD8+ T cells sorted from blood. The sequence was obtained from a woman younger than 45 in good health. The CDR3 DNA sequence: TGTGCCAGCAGCTTATCGGGGAATACTGAAGCTTTCTTT. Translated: CASSLSGNTEAFF.